This T cell receptor beta chain was retrieved from a study of cytomegalovirus exposure and HLA in healthy donors. Study-wide results and caveats: A later analysis by the authors found several of the most significant clusters apparently linked to common viral pathogens.

Looked up from germline, CDR1 is SSHAT and CDR2 is FNYEAQ (reference sequence). The CDR3 spans 13 residues. The PCR ran on 60 Vbeta and 13 Jbeta primers. Here immunoSEQ multiplex PCR was the method, and the copy in TCRdb shows in-frame clones only, minus some. The top ten clones hold about 2.7% of a sample with roughly 120,000 clones, about 80% of them seen once. This clone was counted between two and nine times. Its antigen is unknown. One end of the junction varies from germline; a read error may be responsible. The chain couples TRBV7-7 to TRBJ1-4, with D tentatively TRBD1 (5 bases). The sequence was collected from a woman between 18 and 29 years old in good health and CMV-seropositive. Material for sequencing was PBMCs. CDR3 protein: CASSSVDSEKLFF. In nucleotides, the CDR3 is TGTGCTAGCAGCTCAGTAGACAGCGAAAAACTGTTTTTT.